One sample yielded the 3 T cell receptor beta chains listed below, sequenced in a study of blood T cell repertoires in COVID-19 (dated by TCRdb to the early 2020s). The library was generated by the immunoSEQ multiplex PCR assay. As stored in TCRdb, this immuneACCESS dataset retains in-frame rearrangements with V and J assigned. A fraction of the clones does not appear; measured against another copy, unresolved V genes explain less than half of the discrepancy, and the remainder lacks a known reason. The sample contains about 170,000 clones, around 90% of them found a single time. The ten largest clones take up about 4.9% of the sample. The sequenced material came from peripheral blood. The receptors were sampled from a man younger than 35 with COVID-19, enrolled during active disease.

This clone has only one observation. The chain combines TRBV2 with TRBJ2-5; perhaps TRBD2 as D (5 bases). The CDR3 totals 14 residues. The V end was cut by 7 bases, the J end by 3 bases, with 15 bases between. Germline V lookup: CDR1 SNHLY, CDR2 FYNNEI. The CDR3 DNA reads TGTGCCAGCAAGAGGGAGTCGATAAAAGAGACCCAGTACTTC. Amino acid sequence: CASKRESIKETQYF.

This chain connects TRBV9 to TRBJ2-1; 7 bases fit TRBD1. Germline V gene sequence: CDR1 SGDLS, CDR2 YYNGEE. The CDR3 is 12 amino acids. V was clipped by 4 bases and J by 5 bases; unmatched bases: 0. The DNA of the CDR3 is TGTGCCAGCAGCACAGGGGACAATGAGCAGTTCTTC. This codes for CASSTGDNEQFF.

This chain uses TRBV7-9 with TRBJ2-2; 9 bases are a match to TRBD2. The V and J ends lost 4 bases and 6 bases, in that order; junction bases with no gene match: 9. The CDR3 is 16 amino acids. Germline V CDR1 and CDR2: SEHNR, FQNEAQ (reference sequence). This chain's CDR3 is CASSSTLAGVAGELFF. The CDR3 DNA is TGTGCCAGCAGCTCCACCTTAGCGGGAGTCGCCGGGGAGCTGTTTTTT.